The 6 T cell receptor beta chains below were found in one sample sequenced in a study of shared clonotypes between healthy human individuals. The assay was immunoSEQ multiplex PCR, and TCRdb's table has in-frame clones only and misses some. The repertoire holds some 500,000 clones, with roughly 95% as singletons. Sequenced material: naive CD4+ T cells sorted from blood. Subset noted: CD45RA+ positively selected. The receptors originated from a woman aged 25 to 39 in good health.

V gene TRBV2 combines with J gene TRBJ2-7; tentative D call: TRBD1 (5 bases). Trimming removed 6 bases from V and 1 base from J, with 7 bases in between. Per the germline V gene, CDR1 is SNHLY and CDR2 is FYNNEI. This CDR3 is built from 12 residues. The CDR3 nucleotides are TGTGCCAGCAGAAACAGGTCCTACGAGCAGTACTTC. Its protein product is CASRNRSYEQYF.

This chain connects TRBV9 to TRBJ2-5; 10 bases are shared with TRBD2. Looked up from germline, CDR1 is SGDLS and CDR2 is YYNGEE. The CDR3 is 16 amino acids. J lost 6 bases, V lost 4 bases, and 12 bases had no gene match. The CDR3 is CASSSRGTSVPQTQYF. The CDR3 coding sequence is TGTGCCAGCAGCTCAAGAGGGACTAGCGTCCCCCAGACCCAGTACTTC.

The chain couples TRBV5-1 to TRBJ2-3, with 11 bases fitting TRBD2. CDR1 is SGHRS and CDR2 is YFSETQ in the germline V gene. Trimming cost V 0 bases and J 5 bases; bases outside gene matches: 5. This CDR3 region has 16 residues. Here the CDR3 DNA reads TGCGCCAGCAGCTTGGAGCTAGCGGGAGGTGAAGATACGCAGTATTTT. Translation gives CASSLELAGGEDTQYF.

This sequence joins TRBV6-4 and TRBJ2-5, with D possibly being TRBD1 or TRBD2 (6 bases each). The CDR3 is made up of 13 amino acids. Germline CDR1 and CDR2: MRHNA and SNTAGT. The V end lost 6 bases, the J end lost 4 bases, and 12 bases lay between the germline ends. This CDR3 is CASSPEGGETQYF. In nucleotides, the CDR3 is TGTGCCAGCAGCCCGGAGGGGGGAGAGACCCAGTACTTC.

The chain couples TRBV27 to TRBJ1-2; D gene ambiguous. From germline, CDR1 is MNHEY and CDR2 SMNVEV (reference sequence). The CDR3 length is 17 residues. V lost 0 bases to trimming and J lost 7 bases, with 21 bases between them. DNA of the CDR3: TGTGCCAGCAGTTTATCGCCCCGGGTAGCGGGAGTCGGTGGCTACACCTTC. Protein product: CASSLSPRVAGVGGYTF.

As to this clone: Other DNA sequences in the same sample also yield this CDR3. The chain joins TRBV5-1 to TRBJ2-7; 10 bases agree with TRBD2. This CDR3 region has 16 residues. Germline V gene sequence: CDR1 SGHRS, CDR2 YFSETQ. After removal of 3 bases from V and 0 bases from J, the junction contained 6 bases not matched to a gene. In DNA, the CDR3 is TGCGCCAGCAGCTCAACCGGGACTAGCGCCTCCTACGAGCAGTACTTC. Its protein is CASSSTGTSASYEQYF. The full variable domain, its missing parts supplied by reference TRBV5-1 and TRBJ2-7, is KAGVTQTPRYLIKTRGQQVTLSCSPISGHRSVSWYQQTPGQGLQFLFEYFSETQRNKGNFPGRFSGRQFSNSRSEMNVSTLELGDSALYLCASSSTGTSASYEQYFGPGTRLTVT.